These 19 T cell receptor beta chains were sequenced from one sample in a study of blood T cell repertoires in COVID-19. The data were produced by immunoSEQ multiplex PCR, yet TCRdb's version contains in-frame clones alone and is incomplete. The sample holds some 87,000 clones; roughly 80% are singletons and the top ten take 10% to 15%. Sequencing was done on a sample of peripheral blood. These receptors all come from a woman in her 70s with active or convalescent COVID-19.

V and J are TRBV28 and TRBJ2-7; D not resolved. The CDR3 sequence is 12 residues long. Between the trimmed V and J ends, which lost 6 bases and 4 bases, there was a span of 10 bases. The germline CDR1 and CDR2 sequences are MDHEN and SYDVKM. The CDR3 loop reads CASRGVVYEQYF. In DNA form, the CDR3 reads TGTGCCAGCAGGGGCGTTGTTTACGAGCAGTACTTC.

This clone appeared a single time. CDR3 in amino acids: CASRAGTVNTEAFF. CDR3 coding DNA: TGTGCCAGCAGGGCTGGGACAGTTAACACTGAAGCTTTCTTT. This chain links TRBV2 with TRBJ1-1; 7 bases map to TRBD1. This CDR3 comprises 14 residues. In germline, CDR1 is SNHLY, CDR2 FYNNEI. The J segment lost 2 bases and the V segment lost 6 bases, leaving 6 bases of the junction unmatched.

The chain couples TRBV7-2 to TRBJ1-3; D gene unclear. Trimming removed 0 bases at V and 0 bases at J, with 12 bases between. The CDR3 sequence is 17 residues long. The germline V gene has CDR1 SGHTA and CDR2 FQGNSA. CDR3 amino acids: CASSLASSGSSGNTIYF. The CDR3 DNA reads TGTGCCAGCAGCTTAGCTTCATCGGGGAGCTCTGGAAACACCATATATTTT.

The chain joins TRBV24-1 to TRBJ2-2, with D unclear. The CDR3 consists of 14 residues. The germline V gene has CDR1 KGHDR and CDR2 SFDVKD. V was cut by 0 bases and J by 2 bases, with 3 bases left in between. In nucleotides, the CDR3 is TGTGCCACCAGTGATTTGATAAACACCGGGGAGCTGTTTTTT. This sequence encodes CATSDLINTGELFF.

The V gene is TRBV5-4, the J gene TRBJ2-7; possible D gene TRBD1, 5 bases. V gave up 0 bases and J gave up 1 base, with 5 bases separating them. The CDR3 sequence is 13 residues long. Per germline, CDR1 SGHNT and CDR2 YYREEE (reference sequence). CDR3 region: CASSLDRSYEQYF. In DNA, the CDR3 is TGTGCCAGCAGCTTGGACAGGTCCTACGAGCAGTACTTC.

This sequence joins TRBV28 and TRBJ2-7; D possibly corresponds to TRBD1 (6 bases). CDR3 length: 18 residues. Deletions cut 2 bases from V and 0 bases from J, with 20 bases between. Germline loops: CDR1 MDHEN, CDR2 SYDVKM. CDR3 region: CASSLSLTLTGLSYEQYF. DNA of the CDR3: TGTGCCAGCAGTTTAAGTCTCACCCTGACAGGTCTCTCCTACGAGCAGTACTTC. The complete variable domain, with remaining parts taken from reference TRBV28 and TRBJ2-7, reads DVKVTQSSRYLVKRTGEKVFLECVQDMDHENMFWYRQDPGLGLRLIYFSYDVKMKEKGDIPEGYSVSREKKERFSLILESASTNQTSMYLCASSLSLTLTGLSYEQYFGPGTRLTVT.

The chain recombines TRBV3-1 (or the pseudogene TRBV3-2) with TRBJ1-2; 7 bases fit TRBD1. With V trimmed by 3 bases and J by 1 base, 5 bases remained unmatched. There are 15 residues in the CDR3. Germline V lookup: CDR1 LGHDT, CDR2 YNNKEL (reference sequence). The CDR3 nucleotides read TGTGCCAGCAGCCACAAGGGACAGCTTAACTATGGCTACACCTTC. Protein product: CASSHKGQLNYGYTF.

The chain uses TRBV28 and TRBJ2-1; 9 nucleotides align to TRBD1. V dropped 5 bases and J dropped 3; count of bases not matched to a gene: 8. Germline V CDR1 and CDR2: MDHEN, SYDVKM. The length of the CDR3 is 16 residues. CDR3 sequence reads: CASSPPGQGVYNEQFF. The CDR3 bases are TGTGCCAGCAGTCCTCCGGGACAGGGAGTCTACAATGAGCAGTTCTTC.

The rearrangement joins TRBV5-1 to TRBJ1-1; 8 nucleotides match TRBD1. Germline loops: CDR1 SGHRS, CDR2 YFSETQ. Trimming took 0 bases from V and 1 from J; bases not matched to a gene: 8. The CDR3 totals 17 residues. CDR3 coding DNA: TGCGCCAGCAGCTTGGCTCCCCGACAGGGGTGGAACACTGAAGCTTTCTTT. This translates into CASSLAPRQGWNTEAFF.

This chain joins TRBV27 and TRBJ1-2; D uncertain. Between the trimmed V and J ends, which lost 11 bases and 7 bases, there was a span of 20 bases. The CDR3 is 13 residues long. CDR1 and CDR2 (germline): MNHEY, SMNVEV (reference sequence). The CDR3 nucleotides read TGTGCCCGTCTCCCGGGAGGAGTGTGTGGCTACACCTTC. It is translated as CARLPGGVCGYTF.

The gene calls are TRBV19 and TRBJ1-2; TRBD1 matches 8 bases. The CDR3 has 15 amino acids. Losses at the gene ends were 3 bases for V and 4 bases for J; bases not matched to a gene: 7. Germline CDR1 reads LNHDA; CDR2 reads SQIVND (reference sequence). The CDR3 nucleotides are TGTGCCAGTAGTATCTCAGGGGGCGATAGCTATGGCTACACCTTC. Its translation is CASSISGGDSYGYTF.

This clone has only a few counts. The chain joins TRBV7-2 to TRBJ1-2, with D perhaps TRBD1 (6 bases). CDR1 and CDR2 from the germline V gene are SGHTA and FQGNSA. The CDR3 consists of 13 residues. V lost 5 bases to trimming and J lost 4 bases, with 11 bases between them. Here the CDR3 DNA reads TGTGCCAGCAGCGAACAGGGAGCCTATGGCTACACCTTC. This gives the protein CASSEQGAYGYTF.

V is TRBV6-6 and J is TRBJ2-1, with 7 bases fitting TRBD2. The germline V gene has CDR1 MNHNY and CDR2 SVGAGI (reference sequence). The V and J ends lost 2 bases and 7 bases, in that order; junction bases with no gene match: 8. The CDR3 extends over 15 amino acids. The CDR3 coding sequence is TGTGCCAGCAGTTACGGGCGGGGGTTGACTAATGAGCAGTTCTTC. Residues: CASSYGRGLTNEQFF.

This clone came up once. This chain joins TRBV2 and TRBJ1-1; TRBD1 matches at 8 bases. There are 14 residues in the CDR3. V was clipped by 2 bases and J by 6 bases; unmatched bases: 5. Germline V CDR1 and CDR2: SNHLY, FYNNEI. The CDR3: CASSEQQGGAEAFF. The CDR3 coding sequence is TGTGCCAGCAGTGAACAACAGGGGGGGGCTGAAGCTTTCTTT.

The genes are TRBV5-6 and TRBJ2-3, with D maybe TRBD1 (6 bases). This CDR3 spans 16 amino acids. The V gene lost 3 bases and the J gene lost 0 bases, with 14 bases spanning the gap. Germline CDR1 SGHDT, CDR2 YYEEEE. The CDR3 protein is CASSSTTGPSTDTQYF. In nucleotides, the CDR3 is TGTGCCAGCAGCTCAACGACAGGACCGAGCACAGATACGCAGTATTTT.

The V gene is TRBV15, the J gene TRBJ2-7, with 9 bases matching TRBD1. V gave up 6 bases and J gave up 4 bases; unmatched junction bases: 4. CDR3 length equals 13 residues. The V gene's germline CDR1 is LNHNV and CDR2 YYDKDF (reference sequence). CDR3 protein: CATRGQGFYEQYF. The CDR3 nucleotides are TGTGCCACCAGGGGACAGGGTTTTTACGAGCAGTACTTC.

This clone was counted once. This chain links TRBV5-1 with TRBJ1-1; D unresolved. Trimming shortened V by 0 bases and J by 10 bases, and 16 bases separated the two germline ends. Germline V gene data show CDR1 as SGHRS and CDR2 as YFSETQ. This CDR3 contains 14 residues. CDR3 residues: CASSLDEVIAGAFF. The CDR3, as DNA: TGCGCCAGCAGCTTGGACGAGGTAATAGCGGGAGCTTTCTTT.

The chain carries TRBV15 and TRBJ1-5; 7 bases match TRBD1. The germline V gene has CDR1 LNHNV and CDR2 YYDKDF (reference sequence). J gave up 6 bases and V 0 bases, and 5 bases lay outside the gene matches. The CDR3 runs to 15 residues. CDR3 region: CATSRERTGVQPQHF. DNA of the CDR3: TGTGCCACCAGCAGAGAGAGGACAGGAGTTCAGCCCCAGCATTTT.

The gene calls are TRBV6-5 and TRBJ1-4; possibly TRBD1 for D (5 bases). The CDR3 is made up of 16 amino acids. The ends were cut back, 4 bases at V and 7 bases at J, with 19 bases in the middle. Germline V lookup: CDR1 MNHEY, CDR2 SVGAGI. CDR3 region: CASSSPGTALGEKLFF. The CDR3 nucleotides read TGTGCCAGCAGTTCTCCCGGGACTGCTCTCGGTGAAAAACTGTTTTTT.